This passage covers 25 T cell receptor beta chains from one sample sequenced in a study of Tregs in tolerant kidney transplant recipients. Using immunoSEQ multiplex PCR, the repertoire was profiled, and TCRdb retains in-frame clones only, with some absent. In the table there are more than 60,000 clones, approximately 85% of which are singletons. Sequences were derived from Tregs from blood, sampled before the transplant. The receptor set was obtained from a human donor who received a combined kidney and bone marrow transplant.

About this clone itself: At one boundary the junction diverges from the germline segment, which might be a read error. This chain uses TRBV30 with TRBJ2-7, with D possibly matching TRBD2 (6 bases). CDR3 size: 16 residues. Per the germline V gene, CDR1 is GTSNPN and CDR2 is SVGIG (reference sequence). Here the CDR3 reads CARSGVGGRKGYEQYF. DNA for the CDR3: TGTGCCCGGAGTGGGGTTGGGGGGAGGAAAGGCTACGAGCAGTACTTC. Combining the CDR3 with reference TRBV30 and TRBJ2-7 gives the whole variable domain SQTIHQWPATLVQPVGSPLSLECTVEGTSNPNLYWYRQAAGRGLQLLFYSVGIGQISSEVPQNLSASRPQDRQFILSSKKLLLSDSGFYLCARSGVGGRKGYEQYFGPGTRLTVT.

J is TRBJ2-4 and V is TRBV4-1, with D tentatively TRBD1 (5 bases). The V and J ends lost 0 bases and 3 bases respectively, with 12 bases between them. Germline assignment: CDR1 MGHRA and CDR2 YSYEKL. The CDR3 spans 16 residues. The CDR3 sequence: CASSQEAGRVKNIQYF. The CDR3 DNA follows: TGCGCCAGCAGCCAAGAGGCAGGGCGAGTCAAAAACATTCAGTACTTC.

The chain has TRBV7-2 and TRBJ1-2, with D uncertain. The CDR3 sequence is 14 residues long. The germline V gene encodes CDR1 SGHTA and CDR2 FQGNSA. Trimming took off 4 bases at V and 8 bases at J, with 17 bases between the two ends. This CDR3 reads CASSSPGRIQGYTF. The CDR3 DNA reads TGTGCCAGCAGCTCCCCTGGACGGATCCAGGGCTACACCTTC.

The gene calls are TRBV6-5 and TRBJ2-5; 8 bases agree with TRBD1. Germline CDR1 is MNHEY and CDR2 is SVGAGI. With V trimmed by 6 bases and J by 1 base, 4 bases remained unmatched. This CDR3 is 14 amino acids long. Here the CDR3 reads CASSAGQAQETQYF. Here the CDR3 DNA reads TGTGCCAGCAGCGCGGGACAGGCCCAAGAGACCCAGTACTTC.

The rearrangement links TRBV6-1 to TRBJ1-6; D gene unclear. Trimming cost V 3 bases and J 10 bases, with 7 bases left between them. Germline CDR1 and CDR2: MNHNS and SASEGT. The CDR3 is made up of 12 amino acids. CDR3 DNA sequence: TGTGCCAGCAGTGACCGGGAGTCACCCCTCCACTTT. As protein: CASSDRESPLHF.

The chain combines TRBV29-1 with TRBJ2-5, with D possibly matching TRBD2 (5 bases). V lost 7 bases and J lost 2, with 17 bases in between. The CDR3 sequence is 14 residues long. Per the germline V gene, CDR1 is SQVTM and CDR2 is ANQGSEA. This CDR3 is CSAPYGVSQETQYF. The CDR3 DNA follows: TGCAGCGCCCCATACGGGGTGAGTCAAGAGACCCAGTACTTC.

The chain joins TRBV7-9 to TRBJ1-2, with D perhaps TRBD1 (6 bases). This CDR3 spans 14 amino acids. V gave up 5 bases and J gave up 3 bases, with 13 bases separating them. Germline V CDR1 and CDR2: SEHNR, FQNEAQ (reference sequence). CDR3 nucleotides: TGTGCCAGCAGCCCCAGGGGTCCGCACTATGGCTACACCTTC. Protein product: CASSPRGPHYGYTF.

DNA for the CDR3: TGCGCCAGCAGCCAAGAGGGACAAATGTTCTATGGCTACACCTTC. It translates to CASSQEGQMFYGYTF. The chain recombines TRBV4-1 with TRBJ1-2; D may be TRBD1 (6 bases). The CDR3 covers 15 residues. V was pared by 0 bases and J by 4 bases, with 12 bases between. From germline, CDR1 is MGHRA and CDR2 YSYEKL.

The rearrangement joins TRBV5-1 to TRBJ2-1; TRBD2 matches 8 bases. The V segment lost 3 bases and the J segment 8 bases; nucleotides outside the gene matches: 7. Germline CDR1 is SGHRS and CDR2 is YFSETQ. The CDR3 length is 14 residues. The CDR3 nucleotides are TGCGCCAGCAGCTCTGGACTAGCTCTGGATGAGCAGTTCTTC. Translation: CASSSGLALDEQFF.

The chain combines TRBV15 with TRBJ2-3; 9 nucleotides agree with TRBD2. Germline V gene sequence: CDR1 LNHNV, CDR2 YYDKDF (reference sequence). Germline trimming cut 6 bases from V and 5 bases from J; bases unmatched to any gene: 9. The CDR3 runs 15 residues. The CDR3 nucleotides are TGTGCCACCAGGCCGAGGCGGGGGGGCCAAGATACGCAGTATTTT. Translated: CATRPRRGGQDTQYF.

This chain connects TRBV11-3 to TRBJ1-1; no reliable D call. V was trimmed by 4 bases and J by 6 bases, leaving 12 bases between them. The CDR3 is 13 amino acids. In germline, CDR1 is SGHNT, CDR2 YENEEA. For the CDR3, the DNA is TGTGCCAGCAGCTCGTCAGCAGATTCTGAAGCTTTCTTT. This translates into CASSSSADSEAFF.

This rearrangement joins TRBV18 to TRBJ1-3, with D tentatively TRBD1 (6 bases). The CDR3 has 17 residues. With 1 base removed from V and 2 bases from J, the gap between germline ends came to 15 bases. Germline CDR1 is KGHSH and CDR2 is LQKENI. In DNA, the CDR3 is TGTGCCAGCTCACCACAGGTTCCAGGGGAGCCTGGAAACACCATATATTTT. Translated: CASSPQVPGEPGNTIYF.

The chain couples TRBV19 to TRBJ2-1; 13 bases are a match to TRBD2. Germline V lookup: CDR1 LNHDA, CDR2 SQIVND (reference sequence). CDR3 size: 15 residues. J was trimmed by 8 bases and V by 7 bases; bases with no gene match: 8. CDR3 loop: CASTRTSGSFDEQFF. The CDR3 coding sequence is TGTGCCAGTACACGGACTAGCGGGAGCTTCGATGAGCAGTTCTTC.

CDR3 nucleotide sequence: TGTGCCAGCAGCTTAGTTGGGGCCAACGTCCTGACTTTC. This sequence encodes CASSLVGANVLTF. V gene TRBV7-6 combines with J gene TRBJ2-6; no reliable D call. Trimming left V 1 base short and J 3 bases short, with 1 base between. In germline, CDR1 is SGHVS, CDR2 FNYEAQ. This CDR3 has 13 amino acids.

The V call is TRBV7-2, the J call TRBJ2-7; 10 nucleotides line up with TRBD2. This CDR3 spans 15 amino acids. From germline, CDR1 is SGHTA and CDR2 FQGNSA. J was trimmed by 3 bases and V by 1 base; bases with no gene match: 3. CDR3 coding DNA: TGTGCCAGCAGCTTAGTTAGCGGGGGGCGCTACGAGCAGTACTTC. Residues: CASSLVSGGRYEQYF.

The chain links TRBV5-1 to TRBJ2-3, with 9 nucleotides matching TRBD1. The CDR3 is 16 residues long. The V gene end was trimmed by 4 bases and the J gene end by 4 bases; junction bases not matched to a gene: 10. CDR1 and CDR2 from the germline V gene are SGHRS and YFSETQ. CDR3 in amino acids: CASSLGGTGSADTQYF. CDR3 bases: TGCGCCAGCAGCCTGGGGGGGACAGGGTCCGCAGATACGCAGTATTTT.

The V gene is TRBV6-6, the J gene TRBJ1-1; D is unclear. The length of the CDR3 is 15 residues. Between the trimmed V and J ends, which lost 0 bases and 3 bases, there was a span of 11 bases. Per germline, CDR1 MNHNY and CDR2 SVGAGI (reference sequence). The CDR3 nucleotides read TGTGCCAGCAGTTACTCACCGGGAGCGCACACTGAAGCTTTCTTT. This translates into CASSYSPGAHTEAFF.

The genes are TRBV7-6 and TRBJ2-1, with 10 positions matching TRBD2. With V trimmed by 1 base and J by 0 bases, 0 bases remained unmatched. This CDR3 region has 16 residues. Looked up from germline, CDR1 is SGHVS and CDR2 is FNYEAQ. Here the CDR3 reads CASSLVAGGSYNEQFF. In DNA, the CDR3 is TGTGCCAGCAGCTTAGTAGCGGGGGGCTCCTACAATGAGCAGTTCTTC.

The chain is built from TRBV7-2 and TRBJ2-7, with TRBD2 matching 11 bases. CDR3 length: 17 amino acids. V gave up 5 bases and J gave up 4 bases; unmatched junction bases: 13. From germline, CDR1 is SGHTA and CDR2 FQGNSA. DNA for the CDR3: TGTGCCAGCAGCCGATTCGTCGAGACTAGCGGGATGTACGAGCAGTACTTC. The encoded protein is CASSRFVETSGMYEQYF.

The chain joins TRBV4-1 to TRBJ2-7; D is perhaps TRBD2 (7 bases). The CDR3 runs 13 residues. Looked up from germline, CDR1 is MGHRA and CDR2 is YSYEKL. V dropped 3 bases and J dropped 5 bases, with 11 bases sitting between them. CDR3 DNA sequence: TGCGCCAGCAGCCAGCGGGGGCCCGACGAGCAGTACTTC. Translating it yields CASSQRGPDEQYF.

V gene TRBV7-6 combines with J gene TRBJ2-7, with D perhaps given as TRBD1 or TRBD2 (6 bases each). Germline V gene data show CDR1 as SGHVS and CDR2 as FNYEAQ. The CDR3 is 18 residues long. Trimming pared 3 bases from V and 3 bases from J, leaving 24 bases between. The CDR3 DNA reads TGTGCCAGCAGCTTTGGGACCGCGTGGGCAGGAGGGGGCTACGAGCAGTACTTC. Amino acid sequence: CASSFGTAWAGGGYEQYF.

The rearrangement uses TRBV28 and TRBJ2-2; 9 bases are shared with TRBD1. Germline trimming cut 4 bases from V and 4 bases from J; bases unmatched to any gene: 7. The length of the CDR3 is 16 residues. Germline CDR1 is MDHEN and CDR2 is SYDVKM. CDR3 amino acids: CASSSGQGGSTGELFF. The CDR3 coding sequence is TGTGCCAGCAGTTCGGGACAGGGAGGGAGCACCGGGGAGCTGTTTTTT.

This clone was observed once. V gene TRBV5-6 combines with J gene TRBJ2-5; D not certain. The J call is uncertain, as TRBJ2-7 better fits the DNA end. Germline CDR1 SGHDT, CDR2 YYEEEE. This CDR3 has 13 amino acids. The CDR3 reads CASSLVIRGEQYF. The CDR3 nucleotides are TGTGCCAGCAGCTTGGTTATCAGAGGCGAGCAGTACTTC.

The chain joins TRBV7-2 to TRBJ1-2; tentatively, D is TRBD1 (6 bases). The CDR3 runs 13 residues. Germline assignment: CDR1 SGHTA and CDR2 FQGNSA. The V end was cut by 7 bases, the J end by 3 bases, with 12 bases between. The DNA of the CDR3 is TGTGCCAGCACCATCAACAGGGACTATGGCTACACCTTC. It specifies CASTINRDYGYTF.

The chain employs TRBV12-5 and TRBJ1-4; D ambiguous. CDR1 and CDR2 from the germline V gene are LGHNT and FRNRAP. The CDR3 is 14 amino acids. V lost 7 bases to trimming and J lost 0 bases, with 9 bases between them. The CDR3 spells CASARGATNEKLFF. The CDR3, as DNA: TGTGCTAGTGCCAGAGGAGCAACTAATGAAAAACTGTTTTTT. The complete variable domain, with remaining parts taken from reference TRBV12-5 and TRBJ1-4, reads DARVTQTPRHKVTEMGQEVTMRCQPILGHNTVFWYRQTMMQGLELLAYFRNRAPLDDSGMPKDRFSAEMPDATLATLKIQPSEPRDSAVYFCASARGATNEKLFFGSGTQLSVL.